This passage covers 18 T cell receptor beta chains from one sample sequenced in a study of post-analysis software for immune sequencing data. The study's findings and limits: Patients showed TRBV5-6, TRBV5-1 and TRBV20-1 among a few TRBV segments more frequent than in controls.

Their antigens are not known. Unique molecular identifiers tagged the TCR beta cDNA libraries. TCRdb passed the PCR reads through MiXCR, listing each CDR3 protein once. The repertoire includes around 700,000 distinct CDR3 sequences, more than 50% of them detected once, and about 11% sits in the top ten. Sequencing input: blood. These receptors all stem from a girl aged 2 to 10 with multiple sclerosis.

The chain joins TRBV10-3 to TRBJ2-3; 7 positions match TRBD2. CDR3 length: 14 amino acids. V gave up 8 bases and J gave up 6 bases; unmatched junction bases: 11. In germline, CDR1 is ENHRY, CDR2 SYGVKD. CDR3 residues: CAIGDGGGSDTQYF. The CDR3 DNA reads TGTGCCATCGGCGACGGCGGGGGATCTGATACGCAGTATTTT.

This chain links TRBV7-2 with TRBJ2-5; D unclear. This CDR3 spans 15 amino acids. V gave up 6 bases and J gave up 5 bases, with 19 bases separating them. Germline V gene sequence: CDR1 SGHTA, CDR2 FQGNSA. CDR3 DNA sequence: TGTGCCAGCAGACCGGACGGCCGTATAAGGGAGACCCAGTACTTC. Translating gives CASRPDGRIRETQYF.

The rearrangement joins TRBV5-1 to TRBJ2-3, with D possibly TRBD2 on 5 matching bases. V lost 3 bases to trimming and J lost 6 bases, with 20 bases between them. CDR1 SGHRS and CDR2 YFSETQ come from the germline V gene. The CDR3 consists of 16 residues. In nucleotides, the CDR3 is TGCGCCAGCAGCTGGCCCCCCGACGGGGTCGGGGATACGCAGTATTTT. Protein sequence: CASSWPPDGVGDTQYF.

This clonotype has just a few counts. The chain recombines TRBV20-1 with TRBJ2-1; D uncertain. Trimming stripped 3 bases from V and 2 bases from J, with 8 bases between. This CDR3 has 13 amino acids. Germline V gene data show CDR1 as DFQATT and CDR2 as SNEGSKA (reference sequence). CDR3 in DNA: TGCAGTGCTAGTAGAAGCCCCTACAATGAGCAGTTCTTC. This encodes CSASRSPYNEQFF.

This clonotype was detected only a few times. This chain links TRBV10-3 with TRBJ2-5; the match to TRBD2 covers 8 bases. Trimming cost V 8 bases and J 0 bases; bases outside gene matches: 5. From germline, CDR1 is ENHRY and CDR2 SYGVKD. This CDR3 spans 14 amino acids. Here the CDR3 reads CAISKRGYQETQYF. CDR3 DNA sequence: TGTGCCATCTCCAAGCGGGGGTACCAAGAGACCCAGTACTTC.

The genes are TRBV9 and TRBJ2-1; no definite D call. V lost 0 bases and J lost 3, with 10 bases in between. CDR3 length: 15 amino acids. Germline CDR1 is SGDLS and CDR2 is YYNGEE. DNA of the CDR3: TGTGCCAGCAGCGTAGCTTACGGTGGCTACAATGAGCAGTTCTTC. It encodes CASSVAYGGYNEQFF.

The V and J genes are TRBV7-2 and TRBJ2-1, with D uncertain. The CDR3 is 18 amino acids. Trimming removed 5 bases from V and 0 bases from J, with 20 bases in between. The germline gives CDR1 SGHTA, CDR2 FQGNSA. The chain's CDR3 is CASSPLGSELPSYNEQFF. For the CDR3, the DNA is TGTGCCAGCAGCCCCCTTGGGTCAGAACTACCCTCCTACAATGAGCAGTTCTTC.

J is TRBJ1-4 and V is TRBV5-1, with D hard to call. CDR3 size: 14 residues. Trimming stripped 0 bases from V and 8 bases from J, with 11 bases between. CDR1 and CDR2 (germline): SGHRS, YFSETQ. In nucleotides, the CDR3 is TGCGCCAGCAGCTTGGGCCCGGAGGAGGAAAAACTGTTTTTT. This codes for CASSLGPEEEKLFF.

The rearrangement uses TRBV7-9 and TRBJ2-1; 9 nucleotides agree with TRBD2. There are 17 residues in the CDR3. The ends lost 4 bases at V and 2 bases at J; junction bases unmatched: 9. Germline CDR1 is SEHNR and CDR2 is FQNEAQ (reference sequence). The CDR3, as DNA: TGTGCCAGCAGCTCCCCCATAGCGGGAGTCACCTACAATGAGCAGTTCTTC. Translation gives CASSSPIAGVTYNEQFF.

This clonotype appeared a few times. V is TRBV3-1 and J is TRBJ2-1; 7 bases line up with TRBD1. Germline CDR1 reads LGHDT; CDR2 reads YNNKEL (reference sequence). This CDR3 region has 16 residues. Unmatched junction bases numbered 5, after V lost 2 bases and J lost 1 base. CDR3 in DNA: TGTGCCAGCAGCCAAAAGGCAGGGGGTTCCTACAATGAGCAGTTCTTC. Translation: CASSQKAGGSYNEQFF.

The CDR3 protein is CASSYLPGSNQPQHF. The CDR3 coding sequence is TGTGCCAGCAGTTATCTCCCAGGGAGCAATCAGCCCCAGCATTTT. The V and J genes are TRBV6-2 or TRBV6-3 and TRBJ1-5, with D perhaps matching TRBD1 (5 bases). V lost 3 bases and J lost 1, with 10 bases in between. Germline CDR1 and CDR2: MNHEY and SVGEGT. This CDR3 spans 15 amino acids.

The rearrangement joins TRBV7-2 to TRBJ2-1; 9 nucleotides align to TRBD2. The CDR3 has 16 residues. Unmatched junction bases numbered 9, after V lost 2 bases and J lost 7 bases. Looked up from germline, CDR1 is SGHTA and CDR2 is FQGNSA. CDR3 protein: CASSLMGRGGQNEQFF. In nucleotides, the CDR3 is TGTGCCAGCAGCTTAATGGGGCGGGGGGGCCAAAATGAGCAGTTCTTC.

This chain uses TRBV5-1 with TRBJ2-1; D may be TRBD1 (5 bases). Per germline, CDR1 SGHRS and CDR2 YFSETQ. V lost 0 bases and J lost 9, with 13 bases in between. This CDR3 contains 14 residues. The CDR3 nucleotides read TGCGCCAGCAGCTTGGTTGCAGGGCAGGCTGAGCAGTTCTTC. Protein sequence: CASSLVAGQAEQFF.

The sample holds a few counts of this clonotype. The CDR3 sequence: CASSRLQGNYGYTF. CDR3 nucleotides: TGCGCCAGCAGCCGACTCCAGGGGAACTATGGCTACACCTTC. V gene TRBV5-1 combines with J gene TRBJ1-2, with TRBD1 as a possible D gene (6 bases). The germline CDR1 and CDR2 sequences are SGHRS and YFSETQ. V was pared by 4 bases and J by 2 bases, with 12 bases between. The CDR3 sequence is 14 residues long.

The chain couples TRBV4-3 to TRBJ2-5; D not resolved. V was clipped by 2 bases and J by 4 bases, with 14 bases between them. This CDR3 has 15 amino acids. Germline V gene data show CDR1 as LGHNA and CDR2 as YSLEER. CDR3: CASSQILTVPETQYF. Here the CDR3 DNA reads TGCGCCAGCAGCCAAATTCTGACGGTCCCAGAGACCCAGTACTTC.

In its sample, this clonotype was seen a few times. This chain uses TRBV20-1 with TRBJ2-3, with D possibly being TRBD2 (6 bases). The germline V and J ends were trimmed by 4 bases and 3 bases, with 14 bases remaining between them. The CDR3 is 14 residues long. CDR1 is DFQATT and CDR2 is SNEGSKA in the germline V gene (reference sequence). The CDR3 coding sequence is TGCAGTGCTAATTGGGGACTCGAAACAGATACGCAGTATTTT. It specifies CSANWGLETDTQYF.

The J gene is TRBJ2-3, the V gene TRBV13; D unclear. Trimming removed 3 bases at V and 8 bases at J, with 18 bases between. Germline V lookup: CDR1 PRHDT, CDR2 FYEKMQ (reference sequence). The CDR3 loop spans 15 amino acids. The DNA of the CDR3 is TGTGCCAGCAGCTTTAGTACCGGATTGCTCTCTACGCAGTATTTT. This gives the protein CASSFSTGLLSTQYF.

The chain couples TRBV5-1 to TRBJ1-1; unclear D gene. V was trimmed by 0 bases and J by 10 bases, leaving 13 bases between them. From germline, CDR1 is SGHRS and CDR2 YFSETQ. The length of the CDR3 is 13 residues. The CDR3 DNA follows: TGCGCCAGCAGCTTGGGGAGTCCCGCCGGAGCTTTCTTT. Translated: CASSLGSPAGAFF.